The subject of this entry is one T cell receptor (beta chain). The antigen remains undetermined. This sample is drawn from a study of T-cell reconstitution after alpha-beta-depleted transplantation in children. Study outcomes and limitations: Some patients showed high day-60 TCRbeta diversity, which derived from surviving recipient T cells and thymic progenitors. Reportedly, roughly two months post-transplant, alpha-beta T cells arose from several hundred expanded graft clones. From newly produced T cells came most of the T-cell counts and diversity one year after transplant.

Unique molecular identifiers were used to barcode this TCRbeta library. Via MiXCR, TCRdb re-called the PCR reads, giving one row per CDR3 protein. Of about 110,000 distinct CDR3 sequences in the sample, approximately 6.4% were seen once. This TCR came from a male patient aged 2 to 9 who had a stem cell transplant for acute lymphoblastic leukemia, so the T cells may come from the graft donor. The sample was PBMCs, mostly from graft donor cells, taken 360 days after TCRalphabeta/CD19-depleted stem cell transplant.

The CDR3: CASSSGPGNTGELFF. DNA of the CDR3: TGTGCCAGCAGCTCCGGCCCGGGGAACACCGGGGAGCTGTTTTTT. The J gene is TRBJ2-2, the V gene TRBV7-9; no clear D gene. CDR1 and CDR2 from the germline V gene are SEHNR and FQNEAQ (reference sequence). The length of the CDR3 is 15 residues. V dropped 4 bases and J dropped 1 base, with 10 bases sitting between them.